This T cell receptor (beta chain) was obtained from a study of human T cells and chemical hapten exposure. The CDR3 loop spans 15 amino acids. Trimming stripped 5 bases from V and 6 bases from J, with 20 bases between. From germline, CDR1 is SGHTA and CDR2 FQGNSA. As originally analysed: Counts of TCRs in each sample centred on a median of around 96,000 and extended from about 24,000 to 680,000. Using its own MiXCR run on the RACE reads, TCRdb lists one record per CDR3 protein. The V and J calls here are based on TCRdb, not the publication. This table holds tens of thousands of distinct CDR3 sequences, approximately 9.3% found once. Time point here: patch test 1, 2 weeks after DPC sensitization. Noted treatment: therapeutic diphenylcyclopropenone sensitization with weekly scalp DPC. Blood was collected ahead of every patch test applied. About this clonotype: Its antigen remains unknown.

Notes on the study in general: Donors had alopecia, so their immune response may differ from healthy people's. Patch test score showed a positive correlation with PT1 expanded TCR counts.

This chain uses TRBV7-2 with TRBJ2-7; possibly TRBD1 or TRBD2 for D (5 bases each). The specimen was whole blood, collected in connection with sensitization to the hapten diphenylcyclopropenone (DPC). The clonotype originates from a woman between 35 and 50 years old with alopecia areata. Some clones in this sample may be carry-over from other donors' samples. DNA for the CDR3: TGTGCCAGCAGCGCGGGCGCTGGGGGAACTGGCGAGCAGTACTTC. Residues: CASSAGAGGTGEQYF.